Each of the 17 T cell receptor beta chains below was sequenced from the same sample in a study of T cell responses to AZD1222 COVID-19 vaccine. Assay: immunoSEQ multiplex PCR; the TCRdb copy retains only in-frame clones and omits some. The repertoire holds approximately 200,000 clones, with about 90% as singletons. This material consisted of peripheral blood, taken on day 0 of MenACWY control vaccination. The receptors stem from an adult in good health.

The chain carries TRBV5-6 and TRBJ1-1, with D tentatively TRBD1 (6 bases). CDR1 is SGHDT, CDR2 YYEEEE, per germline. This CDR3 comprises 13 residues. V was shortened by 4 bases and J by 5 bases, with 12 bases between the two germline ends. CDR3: CASSPTGLTEAFF. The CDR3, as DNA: TGTGCCAGCAGCCCGACAGGACTGACTGAAGCTTTCTTT.

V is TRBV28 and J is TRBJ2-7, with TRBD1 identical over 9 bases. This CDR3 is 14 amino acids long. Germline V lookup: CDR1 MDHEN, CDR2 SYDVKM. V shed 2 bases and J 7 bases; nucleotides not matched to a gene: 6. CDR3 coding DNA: TGTGCCAGCAGTTTAGGGGACAGGGTGGGGGAGCAGTACTTC. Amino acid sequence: CASSLGDRVGEQYF.

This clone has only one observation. CDR3 sequence reads: CASSYAALGANYGYTF. The CDR3 DNA follows: TGTGCCAGCAGTTACGCGGCCCTGGGCGCTAACTATGGCTACACCTTC. The V gene is TRBV6-5, the J gene TRBJ1-2, with D unresolved. The CDR3 is 16 amino acids. Germline CDR1 MNHEY, CDR2 SVGAGI. Trimming shortened V by 2 bases and J by 0 bases, and 13 bases separated the two germline ends.

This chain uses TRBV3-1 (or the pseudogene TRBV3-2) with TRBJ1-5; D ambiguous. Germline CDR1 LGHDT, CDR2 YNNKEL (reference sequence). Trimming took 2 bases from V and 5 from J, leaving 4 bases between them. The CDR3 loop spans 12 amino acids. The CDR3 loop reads CASSQQHQPQHF. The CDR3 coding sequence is TGTGCCAGCAGCCAACAACATCAGCCCCAGCATTTT.

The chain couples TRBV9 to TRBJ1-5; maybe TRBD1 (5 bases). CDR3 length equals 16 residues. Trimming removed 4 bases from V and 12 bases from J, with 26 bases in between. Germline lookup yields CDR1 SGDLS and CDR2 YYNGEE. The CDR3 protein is CASSQSGAGLLELQHF. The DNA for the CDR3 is TGTGCCAGCAGCCAAAGTGGGGCAGGATTATTGGAGCTCCAGCATTTT.

DNA for the CDR3: TGCAGCGTTACTACACAGGGAATTAACTATGGCTACACCTTC. Encoded protein: CSVTTQGINYGYTF. The chain has TRBV29-1 and TRBJ1-2, with D maybe TRBD1 (6 bases). The CDR3 is made up of 14 amino acids. With 5 bases removed from V and 1 base from J, the gap between germline ends came to 14 bases. Germline V gives CDR1 SQVTM, CDR2 ANQGSEA.

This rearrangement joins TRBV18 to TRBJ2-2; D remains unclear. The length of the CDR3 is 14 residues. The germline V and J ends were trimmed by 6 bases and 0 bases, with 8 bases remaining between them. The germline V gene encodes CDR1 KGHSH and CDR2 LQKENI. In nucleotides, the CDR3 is TGTGCCAGCTCCCAGCTGGCGAACACCGGGGAGCTGTTTTTT. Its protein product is CASSQLANTGELFF.

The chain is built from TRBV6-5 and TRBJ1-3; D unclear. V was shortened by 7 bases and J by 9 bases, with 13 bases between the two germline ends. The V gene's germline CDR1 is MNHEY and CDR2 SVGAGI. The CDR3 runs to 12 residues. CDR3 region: CASTGLEGTIYF. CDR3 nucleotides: TGTGCCAGCACGGGGTTGGAAGGCACCATATATTTT.

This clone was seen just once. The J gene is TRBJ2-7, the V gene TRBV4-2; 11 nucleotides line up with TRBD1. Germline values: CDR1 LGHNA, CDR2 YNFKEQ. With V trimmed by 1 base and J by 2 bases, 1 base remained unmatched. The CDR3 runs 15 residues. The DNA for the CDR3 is TGTGCCAGCAGCCAAGGGGGACAGGGGGCCTACGAGCAGTACTTC. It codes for CASSQGGQGAYEQYF.

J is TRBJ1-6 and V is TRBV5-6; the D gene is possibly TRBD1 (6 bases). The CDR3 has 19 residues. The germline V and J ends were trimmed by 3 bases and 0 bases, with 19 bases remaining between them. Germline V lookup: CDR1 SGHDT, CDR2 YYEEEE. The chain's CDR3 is CASSSSGQGRSSYNSPLHF. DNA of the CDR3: TGTGCCAGCAGCTCCTCGGGACAAGGAAGGAGCTCCTATAATTCACCCCTCCACTTT.

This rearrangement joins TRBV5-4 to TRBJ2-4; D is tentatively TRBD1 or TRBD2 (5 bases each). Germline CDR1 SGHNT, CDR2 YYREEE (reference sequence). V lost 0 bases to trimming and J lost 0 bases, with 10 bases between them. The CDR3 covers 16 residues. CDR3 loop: CASSLGGGLAKNIQYF. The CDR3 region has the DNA TGTGCCAGCAGCTTGGGGGGCGGGCTAGCCAAAAACATTCAGTACTTC.

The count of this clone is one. The DNA for the CDR3 is TGTGCCAGCAGTTACTCTAGCGGGGGTTCAAACGAGCAGTACTTC. Its protein product is CASSYSSGGSNEQYF. The rearrangement uses TRBV6-2 or TRBV6-3 and TRBJ2-7; 9 nucleotides match TRBD2. V lost 0 bases and J lost 5; bases outside the gene matches: 5. This CDR3 comprises 15 residues. CDR1 and CDR2 from the germline V gene are MNHEY and SVGEGT.

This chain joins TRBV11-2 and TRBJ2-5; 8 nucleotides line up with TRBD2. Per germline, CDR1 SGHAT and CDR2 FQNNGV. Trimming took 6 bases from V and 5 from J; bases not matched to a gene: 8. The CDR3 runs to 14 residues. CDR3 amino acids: CASSPGLASETQYF. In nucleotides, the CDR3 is TGTGCCAGCAGTCCTGGACTAGCTTCGGAGACCCAGTACTTC.

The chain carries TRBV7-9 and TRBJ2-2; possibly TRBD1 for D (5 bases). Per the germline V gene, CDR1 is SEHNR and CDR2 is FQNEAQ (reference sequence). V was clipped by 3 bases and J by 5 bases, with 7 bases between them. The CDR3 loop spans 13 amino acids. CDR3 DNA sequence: TGTGCCAGCAGCTTTCGGACAACCGGGGAGCTGTTTTTT. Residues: CASSFRTTGELFF.

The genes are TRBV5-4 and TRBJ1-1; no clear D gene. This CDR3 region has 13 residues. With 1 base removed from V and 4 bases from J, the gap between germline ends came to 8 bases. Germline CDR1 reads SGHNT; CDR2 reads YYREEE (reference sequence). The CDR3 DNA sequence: TGTGCCAGCAGCTTGAACCGGGGCACTGAAGCTTTCTTT. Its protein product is CASSLNRGTEAFF.

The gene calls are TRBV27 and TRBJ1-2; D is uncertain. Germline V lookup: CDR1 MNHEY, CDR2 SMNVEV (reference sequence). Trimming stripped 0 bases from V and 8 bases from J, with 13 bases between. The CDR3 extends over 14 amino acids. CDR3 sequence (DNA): TGTGCCAGCAGTTTATCCCCCAGAGGGATGGGCTACACCTTC. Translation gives CASSLSPRGMGYTF.

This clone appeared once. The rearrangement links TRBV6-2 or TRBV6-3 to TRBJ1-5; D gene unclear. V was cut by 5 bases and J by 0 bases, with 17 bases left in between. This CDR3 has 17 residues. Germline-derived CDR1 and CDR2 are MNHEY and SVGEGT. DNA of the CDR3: TGTGCCAGCAGTAACGGACCCTCCCAGGTTAGCAATCAGCCCCAGCATTTT. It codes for CASSNGPSQVSNQPQHF.